The 27 T cell receptor beta chains given below trace back to one sample, sequenced in a study of blood T cell repertoires in COVID-19. Generated by immunoSEQ multiplex PCR, the TCRdb table keeps only in-frame clones and is missing some. The table has 250,000 to 350,000 clones, approximately 87% seen once. The sequenced material came from peripheral blood. Receptors originate from a woman aged 45-65 years with active or convalescent COVID-19.

In DNA, the CDR3 is TGTGCCAGCAGCTTAGCCCGGGGGGGGGACACTGAAGCTTTCTTT. Translated: CASSLARGGDTEAFF. J is TRBJ1-1 and V is TRBV11-2, with a possible D match to TRBD1 (5 bases). The CDR3 spans 15 residues. The V end lost 1 base, the J end lost 3 bases, and 12 bases lay between the germline ends. Germline CDR1 and CDR2: SGHAT and FQNNGV. The full variable domain, with the rest looked up from reference TRBV11-2 and TRBJ1-1, is EAGVAQSPRYKIIEKRQSVAFWCNPISGHATLYWYQQILGQGPKLLIQFQNNGVVDDSQLPKDRFSAERLKGVDSTLKIQPAKLEDSAVYLCASSLARGGDTEAFFGQGTRLTVV.

This chain joins TRBV6-5 and TRBJ1-1; D possibly corresponds to TRBD1 (5 bases). The germline V and J ends were trimmed by 11 bases and 4 bases, with 20 bases remaining between them. This CDR3 spans 14 amino acids. CDR1 and CDR2 from the germline V gene are MNHEY and SVGAGI. The CDR3 DNA reads TGTGCCGCACGCAGGGCAGGGATAGGCACTGAAGCTTTCTTT. Amino acids: CAARRAGIGTEAFF.

The J gene is TRBJ2-7, the V gene TRBV30, with 9 bases that match TRBD1. Germline CDR1 and CDR2: GTSNPN and SVGIG (reference sequence). This CDR3 is built from 14 residues. The V and J ends lost 3 bases and 6 bases, in that order; junction bases with no gene match: 9. The CDR3 reads CAWRAGDRAGEQYF. The CDR3 DNA reads as TGTGCCTGGAGAGCAGGGGACAGGGCGGGCGAGCAGTACTTC.

This sequence joins TRBV7-2 and TRBJ2-3, with TRBD1 identical over 7 bases. Germline values: CDR1 SGHTA, CDR2 FQGNSA. Trimming at V came to 2 bases and at J to 5 bases, leaving 13 bases not matched to a gene. This CDR3 region has 17 residues. The CDR3 nucleotides are TGTGCCAGCAGCTTAAGAGAGGGGGCACTACCAAGAGATACGCAGTATTTT. Translation: CASSLREGALPRDTQYF.

The chain uses TRBV5-1 and TRBJ2-1; D not certain. There are 11 residues in the CDR3. Between the trimmed V and J ends, which lost 3 bases and 10 bases, there was a span of 8 bases. Per germline, CDR1 SGHRS and CDR2 YFSETQ. The CDR3 DNA reads TGCGCCAGCAGCTCTCAACGGGAGCAGTTCTTC. It codes for CASSSQREQFF.

The rearrangement joins TRBV6-6 to TRBJ1-6; D remains unclear. Trimming took 6 bases from V and 7 from J, leaving 13 bases between them. The CDR3 totals 14 residues. Germline assignment: CDR1 MNHNY and CDR2 SVGAGI (reference sequence). The CDR3 reads CASRPWTENSPLHF. In nucleotides, the CDR3 is TGTGCCAGCAGACCCTGGACTGAAAATTCACCCCTCCACTTT.

This chain joins TRBV28 and TRBJ2-3, with D tentatively TRBD2 (6 bases). This CDR3 contains 16 residues. The V end was cut by 1 base, the J end by 5 bases, with 16 bases between. Germline loops: CDR1 MDHEN, CDR2 SYDVKM. The CDR3 bases are TGTGCCAGCAGTTTATTCGGGAGAGGGATTATAGATACGCAGTATTTT. Translation: CASSLFGRGIIDTQYF.

This clone was seen a single time. This chain's CDR3 is CASSWGLAGGTEAFF. The CDR3 bases are TGTGCCAGCAGCTGGGGCCTTGCGGGGGGCACTGAAGCTTTCTTT. The rearrangement joins TRBV5-5 to TRBJ1-1, with D possibly TRBD1 on 5 matching bases. The CDR3 totals 15 residues. Germline V gene sequence: CDR1 SGHKS, CDR2 YYEKEE (reference sequence). Deletions cut 3 bases from V and 4 bases from J, with 16 bases between. Using reference TRBV5-5 and TRBJ1-1 for the parts outside the CDR3, the full variable domain is DAGVTQSPTHLIKTRGQQVTLRCSPISGHKSVSWYQQVLGQGPQFIFQYYEKEERGRGNFPDRFSARQFPNYSSELNVNALLLGDSALYLCASSWGLAGGTEAFFGQGTRLTVV.

The CDR3 is CASEFSLGAGNTIYF. In DNA, the CDR3 is TGTGCCAGCGAATTTTCCCTGGGAGCTGGAAACACCATATATTTT. The rearrangement links TRBV18 to TRBJ1-3; D gene uncertain. The CDR3 is made up of 15 amino acids. CDR1 and CDR2 from the germline V gene are KGHSH and LQKENI. With 8 bases removed from V and 2 bases from J, the gap between germline ends came to 16 bases.

The chain recombines TRBV30 with TRBJ2-3; possible D gene TRBD2, 5 bases. CDR3 length equals 15 residues. Germline V gene data show CDR1 as GTSNPN and CDR2 as SVGIG (reference sequence). V lost 2 bases and J 1 base, leaving 13 bases between the germline ends. CDR3 sequence: CAWSNGVRGTDTQYF. The CDR3 DNA sequence: TGTGCCTGGAGTAACGGGGTCCGAGGCACAGATACGCAGTATTTT.

This clone occurred once. The chain couples TRBV30 to TRBJ2-3; TRBD2 matches at 9 bases. The CDR3 has 15 amino acids. Germline V gives CDR1 GTSNPN, CDR2 SVGIG (reference sequence). V dropped 1 base and J dropped 3; count of bases not matched to a gene: 5. The chain's CDR3 is CAWSGIAGETDTQYF. The DNA of the CDR3 is TGTGCCTGGAGTGGTATAGCGGGAGAAACAGATACGCAGTATTTT.

The J gene is TRBJ2-7, the V gene TRBV30; TRBD2 agrees at 14 bases. CDR1 and CDR2 from the germline V gene are GTSNPN and SVGIG (reference sequence). Losses at the gene ends were 4 bases for V and 6 bases for J; bases not matched to a gene: 8. The CDR3 length is 15 residues. Here the CDR3 DNA reads TGTGCCTGGAAGAAAGGGGGACTAGCGGGAGTCGAGCAGTACTTC. Its translation is CAWKKGGLAGVEQYF.

This clone appeared a single time. The chain employs TRBV7-2 and TRBJ2-7, with D possibly matching TRBD2 (7 bases). The germline V gene has CDR1 SGHTA and CDR2 FQGNSA. The CDR3 is 15 residues long. The ends were cut back, 0 bases at V and 5 bases at J, with 14 bases in the middle. The CDR3 sequence: CASSLAVGGRNEQYF. DNA of the CDR3: TGTGCCAGCAGCTTAGCCGTCGGGGGGCGGAACGAGCAGTACTTC.

The chain links TRBV11-2 to TRBJ1-1; 7 nucleotides match TRBD1. In germline, CDR1 is SGHAT, CDR2 FQNNGV. With 2 bases clipped from V and 5 bases from J, the junction kept 11 bases outside the gene matches. The CDR3 loop spans 16 amino acids. CDR3 DNA sequence: TGTGCCAGCAGCTTATCACCCGACAGGGTTGCAACTGAAGCTTTCTTT. Translating it yields CASSLSPDRVATEAFF.

The chain couples TRBV30 to TRBJ2-7; TRBD1 agrees at 9 bases. The CDR3 is 14 amino acids. Looked up from germline, CDR1 is GTSNPN and CDR2 is SVGIG (reference sequence). V dropped 2 bases and J dropped 4; count of bases not matched to a gene: 6. The CDR3 here is CAWSLGQGRYEQYF. The CDR3 coding sequence is TGTGCCTGGAGTCTGGGACAGGGTCGTTACGAGCAGTACTTC. Looking up the rest from reference TRBV30 and TRBJ2-7 gives the full variable domain: SQTIHQWPATLVQPVGSPLSLECTVEGTSNPNLYWYRQAAGRGLQLLFYSVGIGQISSEVPQNLSASRPQDRQFILSSKKLLLSDSGFYLCAWSLGQGRYEQYFGPGTRLTVT.

This rearrangement joins TRBV6-1 to TRBJ2-2, with 11 bases that match TRBD2. This CDR3 is 18 amino acids long. The junction had 11 bases not matched to a gene; V was cut back by 2 bases and J by 6 bases. Germline loops: CDR1 MNHNS, CDR2 SASEGT. Here the CDR3 reads CASSESLWLAGGAGELFF. CDR3 nucleotide sequence: TGTGCCAGCAGTGAAAGTCTTTGGCTAGCGGGAGGCGCCGGGGAGCTGTTTTTT.

This chain uses TRBV7-8 with TRBJ1-2; D might be TRBD1 (5 bases). Deletions cut 1 base from V and 2 bases from J, with 14 bases between. The CDR3 has 16 amino acids. Germline assignment: CDR1 SGHVS and CDR2 FQNEAQ. CDR3 in amino acids: CASSLGVGGANYGYTF. In DNA form, the CDR3 reads TGTGCCAGCAGCTTAGGTGTGGGGGGTGCAAACTATGGCTACACCTTC.

CDR3 sequence reads: CSAGGTFGNTEAFF. CDR3 bases: TGCAGTGCTGGTGGGACATTCGGGAACACTGAAGCTTTCTTT. The chain joins TRBV20-1 to TRBJ1-1, with D perhaps TRBD1 (6 bases). Germline V lookup: CDR1 DFQATT, CDR2 SNEGSKA (reference sequence). The V gene lost 5 bases and the J gene lost 1 base, with 14 bases spanning the gap. This CDR3 comprises 14 residues.

The chain joins TRBV30 to TRBJ1-3; D ambiguous. Germline loops: CDR1 GTSNPN, CDR2 SVGIG (reference sequence). The CDR3 consists of 13 residues. Trimming removed 0 bases at V and 6 bases at J, with 9 bases between. CDR3 protein: CAWSVWRENTIYF. The CDR3 DNA follows: TGTGCCTGGAGTGTATGGCGGGAAAACACCATATATTTT.

This clone was seen only once. V gene TRBV7-3 combines with J gene TRBJ2-2; 9 positions match TRBD1. Germline V gene sequence: CDR1 SGHTA, CDR2 FQGTGA. CDR3 length: 14 residues. Germline trimming cut 5 bases from V and 6 bases from J; bases unmatched to any gene: 4. CDR3 protein: CASSEGQGSGELFF. For the CDR3, the DNA is TGTGCCAGCAGCGAGGGACAGGGCTCCGGGGAGCTGTTTTTT.

V usage is TRBV2 and J usage is TRBJ1-5, with D perhaps matching TRBD1 (5 bases). This CDR3 spans 17 amino acids. Germline CDR1 reads SNHLY; CDR2 reads FYNNEI. V lost 0 bases to trimming and J lost 0 bases, with 12 bases between them. This CDR3 is CASSEAWGGYSNQPQHF. Here the CDR3 DNA reads TGTGCCAGCAGTGAAGCGTGGGGGGGTTATAGCAATCAGCCCCAGCATTTT.

CDR3 amino acids: CASSQVGLAGGAYNEQFF. CDR3 nucleotides: TGTGCCAGCAGCCAAGTGGGACTAGCGGGAGGAGCCTACAATGAGCAGTTCTTC. The chain links TRBV4-2 to TRBJ2-1; 15 positions match TRBD2. This CDR3 is built from 18 residues. From germline, CDR1 is LGHNA and CDR2 YNFKEQ. Trimming took 1 base from V and 2 from J; bases not matched to a gene: 3.

The V and J genes are TRBV5-1 and TRBJ1-6, with TRBD1 as a possible D gene (6 bases). CDR1 is SGHRS, CDR2 YFSETQ, per germline. This CDR3 region has 15 residues. Trimming pared 4 bases from V and 5 bases from J, leaving 13 bases between. CDR3 nucleotides: TGCGCCAGCAGCCAGGGGACGGGGAATAATTCACCCCTCCACTTT. Amino acids: CASSQGTGNNSPLHF.

The rearrangement joins TRBV10-3 to TRBJ2-3, with D tentatively TRBD1 (5 bases). Between the trimmed V and J ends, which lost 3 bases and 0 bases, there was a span of 10 bases. CDR1 is ENHRY and CDR2 is SYGVKD in the germline V gene. The CDR3 is 15 amino acids. The CDR3 region is CAISDDRSSTDTQYF. CDR3 nucleotides: TGTGCCATCAGTGACGACAGATCTAGCACAGATACGCAGTATTTT.

The chain combines TRBV3-1 (or the pseudogene TRBV3-2) with TRBJ2-7, with 10 bases aligning to TRBD2. The germline gives CDR1 LGHDT, CDR2 YNNKEL (reference sequence). CDR3 size: 13 residues. V was pared by 3 bases and J by 8 bases, with 4 bases of the junction left unmatched. CDR3 loop: CASSHLAGAKQYF. The CDR3 DNA follows: TGTGCCAGCAGCCACCTAGCGGGAGCCAAGCAGTACTTC.

V is TRBV9 and J is TRBJ1-3, with D possibly matching TRBD1 (5 bases). CDR1 and CDR2 from the germline V gene are SGDLS and YYNGEE. Trimming took off 3 bases at V and 0 bases at J, with 16 bases between the two ends. This CDR3 is built from 17 residues. Written as DNA, the CDR3 is TGTGCCAGCAGCGACCCCACAGGCGCCAGCTCTGGAAACACCATATATTTT. Amino acid sequence: CASSDPTGASSGNTIYF.

The rearrangement links TRBV6-5 to TRBJ2-3, with TRBD1 identical over 8 bases. CDR3 length equals 14 residues. J gave up 6 bases and V 5 bases, and 7 bases lay outside the gene matches. Germline CDR1 and CDR2: MNHEY and SVGAGI. CDR3 DNA sequence: TGTGCCAGCAGTAGAGGACAGGGTACCGATACGCAGTATTTT. Translation: CASSRGQGTDTQYF.